The present TCR beta chain was sequenced within a study of blood T cell repertoires in COVID-19. As originally analysed: Scientists estimated how many nucleated cells there were by amplifying reference gene primers. TCRdb's copy holds only in-frame clones and misses some; the assay was immunoSEQ multiplex PCR. The D gene and trimming were derived from the DNA, and the V and J assignments and clone size from that table. This repertoire shows approximately 150,000 clones, around 88% found once; its top ten account for roughly 19%. This receptor was obtained from an older woman who had recovered from COVID-19. The specimen was peripheral blood.

This CDR3 is CASSSPGQGNSPLHF. The DNA for the CDR3 is TGTGCCAGCAGCTCACCGGGACAGGGTAATTCACCCCTCCACTTT. The chain joins TRBV5-5 to TRBJ1-6; TRBD1 aligns across 9 bases. J gave up 6 bases and V 3 bases, and 4 bases lay outside the gene matches. Germline values: CDR1 SGHKS, CDR2 YYEKEE (reference sequence). This CDR3 is built from 15 residues. Drawing the rest from reference TRBV5-5 and TRBJ1-6, the complete variable domain is DAGVTQSPTHLIKTRGQQVTLRCSPISGHKSVSWYQQVLGQGPQFIFQYYEKEERGRGNFPDRFSARQFPNYSSELNVNALLLGDSALYLCASSSPGQGNSPLHFGNGTRLTVT.